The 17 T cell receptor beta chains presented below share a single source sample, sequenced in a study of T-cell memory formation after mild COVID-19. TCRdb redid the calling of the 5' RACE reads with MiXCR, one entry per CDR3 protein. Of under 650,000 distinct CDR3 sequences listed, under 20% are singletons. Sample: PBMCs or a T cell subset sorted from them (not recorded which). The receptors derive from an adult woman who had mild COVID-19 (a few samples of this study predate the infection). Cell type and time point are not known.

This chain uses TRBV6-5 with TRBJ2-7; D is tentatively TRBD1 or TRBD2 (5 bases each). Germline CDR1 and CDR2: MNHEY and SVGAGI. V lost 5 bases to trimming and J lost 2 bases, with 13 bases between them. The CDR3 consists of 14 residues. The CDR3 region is CASSAGGRAYEQYF. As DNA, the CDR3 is TGTGCCAGCAGTGCGGGTGGCAGGGCCTACGAGCAGTACTTC.

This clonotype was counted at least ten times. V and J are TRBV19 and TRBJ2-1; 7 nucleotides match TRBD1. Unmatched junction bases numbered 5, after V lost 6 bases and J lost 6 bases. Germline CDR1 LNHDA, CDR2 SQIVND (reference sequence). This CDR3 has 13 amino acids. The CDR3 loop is CASSPTGSNEQFF. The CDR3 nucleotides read TGTGCCAGTAGCCCGACAGGGAGCAATGAGCAGTTCTTC. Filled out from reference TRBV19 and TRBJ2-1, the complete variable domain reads DGGITQSPKYLFRKEGQNVTLSCEQNLNHDAMYWYRQDPGQGLRLIYYSQIVNDFQKGDIAEGYSVSREKKESFPLTVTSAQKNPTAFYLCASSPTGSNEQFFGPGTRLTVL.

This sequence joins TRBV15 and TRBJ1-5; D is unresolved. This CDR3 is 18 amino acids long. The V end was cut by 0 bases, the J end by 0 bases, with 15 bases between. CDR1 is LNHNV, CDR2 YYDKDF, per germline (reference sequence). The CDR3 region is CATSRDLRSLYSNQPQHF. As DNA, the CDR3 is TGTGCCACCAGCAGAGATTTGAGGAGCCTTTATAGCAATCAGCCCCAGCATTTT.

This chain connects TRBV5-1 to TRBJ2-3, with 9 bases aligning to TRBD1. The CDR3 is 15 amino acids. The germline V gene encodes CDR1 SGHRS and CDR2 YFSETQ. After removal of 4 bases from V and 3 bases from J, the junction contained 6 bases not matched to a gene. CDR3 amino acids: CASSRRGQGTDTQYF. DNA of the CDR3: TGCGCCAGCAGCCGCCGAGGACAGGGGACAGATACGCAGTATTTT.

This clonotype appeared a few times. The CDR3 protein is CASSTTWTRDGYYGYTF. The CDR3 nucleotides are TGTGCCAGCAGTACAACCTGGACCCGGGACGGATACTATGGCTACACCTTC. The chain carries TRBV12-3 or TRBV12-4 and TRBJ1-2; TRBD1 is a possible D gene (5 bases). The length of the CDR3 is 17 residues. V lost 5 bases and J 3 bases, leaving 22 bases between the germline ends.

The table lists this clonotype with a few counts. CDR3 sequence: CASSPGLAGKDEQFF. The CDR3 DNA sequence: TGTGCCAGCAGCCCGGGACTAGCGGGAAAAGATGAGCAGTTCTTC. J is TRBJ2-1 and V is TRBV5-4; 13 bases fit TRBD2. The CDR3 has 15 amino acids. Germline V lookup: CDR1 SGHNT, CDR2 YYREEE (reference sequence). Trimming removed 4 bases from V and 8 bases from J; junction bases left unmatched: 6.

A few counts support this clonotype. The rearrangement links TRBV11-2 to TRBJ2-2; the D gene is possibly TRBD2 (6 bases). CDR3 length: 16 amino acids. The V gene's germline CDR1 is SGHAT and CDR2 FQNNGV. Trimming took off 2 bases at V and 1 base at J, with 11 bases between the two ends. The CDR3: CASSLNSAGNTGELFF. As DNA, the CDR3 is TGTGCCAGCAGCTTAAATTCAGCGGGGAACACCGGGGAGCTGTTTTTT.

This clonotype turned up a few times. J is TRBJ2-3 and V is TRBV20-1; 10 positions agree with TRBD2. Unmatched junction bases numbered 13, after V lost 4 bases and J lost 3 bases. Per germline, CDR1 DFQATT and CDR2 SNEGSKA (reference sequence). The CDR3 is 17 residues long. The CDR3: CSANAAGVAGGTDTQYF. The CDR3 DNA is TGCAGTGCTAACGCCGCGGGCGTAGCGGGAGGAACAGATACGCAGTATTTT.

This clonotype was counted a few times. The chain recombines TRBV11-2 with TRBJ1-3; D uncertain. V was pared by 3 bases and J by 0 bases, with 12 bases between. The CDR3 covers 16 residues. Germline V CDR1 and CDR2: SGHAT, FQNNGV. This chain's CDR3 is CASSLGPHHSGNTIYF. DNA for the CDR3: TGTGCCAGCAGCTTGGGTCCCCACCACTCTGGAAACACCATATATTTT.

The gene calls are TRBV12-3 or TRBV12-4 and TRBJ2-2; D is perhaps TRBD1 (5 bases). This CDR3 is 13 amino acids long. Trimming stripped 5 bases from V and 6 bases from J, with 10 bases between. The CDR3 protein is CASSRQSPGELFF. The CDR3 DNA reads TGTGCCAGCAGTAGACAGTCCCCCGGGGAGCTGTTTTTT.

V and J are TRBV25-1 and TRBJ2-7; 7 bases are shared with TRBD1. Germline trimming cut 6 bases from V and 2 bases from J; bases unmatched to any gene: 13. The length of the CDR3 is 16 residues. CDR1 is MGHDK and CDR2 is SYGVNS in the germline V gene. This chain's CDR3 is CASSVAPFGTAYEQYF. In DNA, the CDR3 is TGTGCCAGCAGCGTTGCTCCGTTCGGGACAGCCTACGAGCAGTACTTC.

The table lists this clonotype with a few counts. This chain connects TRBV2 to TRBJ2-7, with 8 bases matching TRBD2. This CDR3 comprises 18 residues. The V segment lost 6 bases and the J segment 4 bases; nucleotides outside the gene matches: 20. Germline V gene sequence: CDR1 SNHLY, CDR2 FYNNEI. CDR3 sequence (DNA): TGTGCCAGCAGGCGAACCGGGGGGGGCCTCTCAGATCTGTACGAGCAGTACTTC. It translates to CASRRTGGGLSDLYEQYF.

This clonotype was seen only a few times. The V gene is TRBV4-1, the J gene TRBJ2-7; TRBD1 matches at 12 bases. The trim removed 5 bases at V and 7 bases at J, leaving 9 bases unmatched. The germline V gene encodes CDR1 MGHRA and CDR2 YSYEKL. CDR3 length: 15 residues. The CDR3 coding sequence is TGCGCCAGCAGCTCCGCCGGGACAGGGGGCTGGGAGCAGTACTTC. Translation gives CASSSAGTGGWEQYF.

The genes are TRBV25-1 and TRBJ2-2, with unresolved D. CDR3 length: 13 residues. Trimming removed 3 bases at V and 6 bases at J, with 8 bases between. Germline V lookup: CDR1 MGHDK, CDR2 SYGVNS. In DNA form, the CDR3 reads TGTGCCAGCAGTGAGACGCCTCCCGGGGAGCTGTTTTTT. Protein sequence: CASSETPPGELFF.

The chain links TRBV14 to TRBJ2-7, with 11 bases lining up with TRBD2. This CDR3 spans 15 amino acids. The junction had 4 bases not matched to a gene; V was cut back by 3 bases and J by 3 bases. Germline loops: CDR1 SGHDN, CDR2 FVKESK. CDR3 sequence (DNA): TGTGCCAGCAGCCACCTGACTAGCGGGATCTACGAGCAGTACTTC. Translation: CASSHLTSGIYEQYF.

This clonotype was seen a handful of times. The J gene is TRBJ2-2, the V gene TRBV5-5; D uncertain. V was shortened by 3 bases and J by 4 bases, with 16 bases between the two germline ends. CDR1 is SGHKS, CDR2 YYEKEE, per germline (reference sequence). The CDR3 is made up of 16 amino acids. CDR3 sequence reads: CASSSSSSEGTGELFF. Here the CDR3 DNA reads TGTGCCAGCAGCTCGTCTAGTTCGGAAGGCACCGGGGAGCTGTTTTTT.

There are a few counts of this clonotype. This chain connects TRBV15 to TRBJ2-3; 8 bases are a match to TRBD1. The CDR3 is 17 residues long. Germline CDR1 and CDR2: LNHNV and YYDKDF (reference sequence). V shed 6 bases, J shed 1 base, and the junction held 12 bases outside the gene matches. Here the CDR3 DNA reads TGTGCCACCAGTAACGCCGGACAGGGCTGGGGCACAGATACGCAGTATTTT. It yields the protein CATSNAGQGWGTDTQYF.